Shown below are 29 T cell receptor beta chains from a single sample sequenced in a study of T cell responses to AZD1222 COVID-19 vaccine. Profiling relied on immunoSEQ multiplex PCR, and the TCRdb table lists in-frame clones only, not all of them. The sample shows roughly 120,000 clones, about 87% of them seen only once. The sequencing here drew on peripheral blood, taken on day 0 of AZD1222 vaccination. These receptors were taken from an adult in good health.

J is TRBJ1-2 and V is TRBV5-8, with D unresolved. CDR3 length: 15 amino acids. The germline V gene has CDR1 SGHTS and CDR2 YDEGEE. V lost 0 bases to trimming and J lost 7 bases, with 16 bases between them. The CDR3 region is CASSLAVIPRSGYTF. In DNA form, the CDR3 reads TGTGCCAGCAGCTTGGCGGTCATCCCTAGAAGTGGCTACACCTTC.

The V gene is TRBV12-3 or TRBV12-4, the J gene TRBJ2-1; D is undetermined. Trimming removed 2 bases at V and 5 bases at J, with 7 bases between. CDR3 size: 13 residues. The CDR3 nucleotides are TGTGCCAGCAGTTTAAGTAGGAACAATGAGCAGTTCTTC. It encodes CASSLSRNNEQFF.

The V gene is TRBV3-1 (or the pseudogene TRBV3-2), the J gene TRBJ1-2, with a weak D call TRBD1 (5 bases). There are 14 residues in the CDR3. Trimming pared 0 bases from V and 7 bases from J, leaving 12 bases between. The germline V gene has CDR1 LGHDT and CDR2 YNNKEL (reference sequence). CDR3 residues: CASSQDSGLRGYTF. CDR3 in DNA: TGTGCCAGCAGCCAAGACTCGGGGCTTCGTGGCTACACCTTC.

The V call is TRBV28, the J call TRBJ2-7; the D is unclear. Per the germline V gene, CDR1 is MDHEN and CDR2 is SYDVKM. The length of the CDR3 is 15 residues. V gave up 2 bases and J gave up 2 bases, with 13 bases separating them. This CDR3 reads CASSLARTYPYEQYF. The CDR3 DNA follows: TGTGCCAGCAGTTTAGCCAGAACCTACCCCTACGAGCAGTACTTC. Together with reference TRBV28 and TRBJ2-7, the CDR3 gives the full variable domain: DVKVTQSSRYLVKRTGEKVFLECVQDMDHENMFWYRQDPGLGLRLIYFSYDVKMKEKGDIPEGYSVSREKKERFSLILESASTNQTSMYLCASSLARTYPYEQYFGPGTRLTVT.

The J gene is TRBJ1-1, the V gene TRBV18; 8 bases align to TRBD1. The ends lost 0 bases at V and 6 bases at J; junction bases unmatched: 12. CDR1 is KGHSH and CDR2 is LQKENI in the germline V gene. The CDR3 spans 17 residues. CDR3 sequence (DNA): TGTGCCAGCTCACCACCGATTCAGGGCAGGGGGCTCGCTGAAGCTTTCTTT. Residues: CASSPPIQGRGLAEAFF. The full variable domain, with the rest looked up from reference TRBV18 and TRBJ1-1, is NAGVMQNPRHLVRRRGQEARLRCSPMKGHSHVYWYRQLPEEGLKFMVYLQKENIIDESGMPKERFSAEFPKEGPSILRIQQVVRGDSAAYFCASSPPIQGRGLAEAFFGQGTRLTVV.

The CDR3 loop is CASSLVAGGSNYGYTF. The CDR3 nucleotides read TGTGCCAGCAGCTTAGTGGCAGGGGGCTCTAACTATGGCTACACCTTC. The chain combines TRBV11-3 with TRBJ1-2; 8 bases line up with TRBD1. The V gene's germline CDR1 is SGHNT and CDR2 YENEEA. V gave up 1 base and J gave up 0 bases; unmatched junction bases: 4. CDR3 size: 16 residues. Combining the CDR3 with reference TRBV11-3 and TRBJ1-2 gives the whole variable domain EAGVVQSPRYKIIEKKQPVAFWCNPISGHNTLYWYLQNLGQGPELLIRYENEEAVDDSQLPKDRFSAERLKGVDSTLKIQPAELGDSAVYLCASSLVAGGSNYGYTFGSGTRLTVV.

This chain uses TRBV7-2 with TRBJ1-5; D call uncertain. With 5 bases removed from V and 0 bases from J, the gap between germline ends came to 11 bases. This CDR3 is built from 15 residues. Germline V lookup: CDR1 SGHTA, CDR2 FQGNSA. Here the CDR3 reads CASSLWGSSNQPQHF. CDR3 in DNA: TGTGCCAGCAGCCTCTGGGGTAGTAGCAATCAGCCCCAGCATTTT.

The chain carries TRBV5-1 and TRBJ2-2, with D maybe TRBD1 (5 bases). The germline V gene encodes CDR1 SGHRS and CDR2 YFSETQ. This CDR3 contains 15 residues. The germline V and J ends were trimmed by 1 base and 7 bases, with 14 bases remaining between them. The CDR3 nucleotides read TGCGCCAGCAGCTTGACCCAGGGAAGGGACGGGGAGCTGTTTTTT. As protein: CASSLTQGRDGELFF.

This clone was counted between two and nine times. J is TRBJ1-1 and V is TRBV18, with D possibly being TRBD1 (5 bases). CDR1 and CDR2 (germline): KGHSH, LQKENI. The V end lost 3 bases, the J end lost 1 base, and 9 bases lay between the germline ends. The length of the CDR3 is 14 residues. The CDR3 sequence is CASSPSTANTEAFF. DNA for the CDR3: TGTGCCAGCTCACCGTCGACAGCGAACACTGAAGCTTTCTTT.

The chain has TRBV27 and TRBJ1-6, with D perhaps TRBD1 (5 bases). V was clipped by 5 bases and J by 16 bases, with 18 bases between them. Germline CDR1 reads MNHEY; CDR2 reads SMNVEV (reference sequence). This CDR3 contains 13 residues. The CDR3 is CASSPRDRFSLHF. CDR3 DNA sequence: TGTGCCAGCAGTCCCCGGGACCGATTTTCACTCCACTTT.

V gene TRBV19 combines with J gene TRBJ2-7; D could derive from TRBD1 or TRBD2 (6 bases each). V lost 5 bases and J 3 bases, leaving 14 bases between the germline ends. CDR1 and CDR2 from the germline V gene are LNHDA and SQIVND (reference sequence). This CDR3 is 14 amino acids long. The chain's CDR3 is CASSVLGGLYEQYF. The CDR3 nucleotides read TGTGCCAGTAGTGTCCTTGGGGGGCTCTACGAGCAGTACTTC.

The V and J genes are TRBV2 and TRBJ2-7; 7 bases fit TRBD1. CDR1 and CDR2 (germline): SNHLY, FYNNEI. This CDR3 has 12 amino acids. V shed 6 bases, J shed 12 bases, and the junction held 11 bases outside the gene matches. In DNA, the CDR3 is TGTGCCAGCAGGACGAAACAGGGGTTCCGGTACTTC. This encodes CASRTKQGFRYF.

This clone has a single count. V usage is TRBV27 and J usage is TRBJ2-7; a possible D gene is TRBD1 (5 bases). Per the germline V gene, CDR1 is MNHEY and CDR2 is SMNVEV (reference sequence). The CDR3 length is 14 residues. V was trimmed by 2 bases and J by 4 bases, leaving 12 bases between them. CDR3 sequence reads: CASSLGKGRYEQYF. For the CDR3, the DNA is TGTGCCAGCAGTTTAGGGAAGGGGCGGTACGAGCAGTACTTC.

This chain joins TRBV20-1 and TRBJ1-2; unclear D gene. Trimming stripped 5 bases from V and 5 bases from J, with 9 bases between. The germline V gene encodes CDR1 DFQATT and CDR2 SNEGSKA (reference sequence). The CDR3 is 11 amino acids. In DNA form, the CDR3 reads TGCAGTGCTGCACCGGGGTATGGCTACACCTTC. Amino acid sequence: CSAAPGYGYTF.

The gene calls are TRBV27 and TRBJ1-1; D is perhaps TRBD1 (6 bases). The V gene lost 6 bases and the J gene lost 6 bases, with 14 bases spanning the gap. This CDR3 has 13 amino acids. CDR1 is MNHEY and CDR2 is SMNVEV in the germline V gene (reference sequence). CDR3 DNA sequence: TGTGCCAGCAGCCGGACAGATTCGGCTGAAGCTTTCTTT. It specifies CASSRTDSAEAFF.

This chain connects TRBV12-3 or TRBV12-4 to TRBJ1-2; D unclear. The V gene lost 3 bases and the J gene lost 8 bases, with 7 bases spanning the gap. The length of the CDR3 is 11 residues. CDR3: CASSFEGGYTF. CDR3 bases: TGTGCCAGCAGTTTCGAAGGGGGCTACACCTTC.

The chain employs TRBV7-8 and TRBJ2-6; D gene unclear. The V gene's germline CDR1 is SGHVS and CDR2 FQNEAQ. The CDR3 sequence is 14 residues long. The V end was cut by 5 bases, the J end by 2 bases, with 7 bases between. The CDR3 sequence: CASSPQPGANVLTF. The CDR3 bases are TGTGCCAGCAGCCCTCAACCTGGGGCCAACGTCCTGACTTTC.

This chain uses TRBV9 with TRBJ2-4; the match to TRBD1 covers 8 bases. This CDR3 region has 15 residues. Trimming took 0 bases from V and 3 from J; bases not matched to a gene: 2. Germline loops: CDR1 SGDLS, CDR2 YYNGEE. The CDR3 DNA is TGTGCCAGCAGCGTAGCTGGGACAGGCAAAAACATTCAGTACTTC. Protein product: CASSVAGTGKNIQYF.

The CDR3 DNA follows: TGTGCCACGAGCCCAGGAGAAAAACTGTTTTTT. Translation gives CATSPGEKLFF. This sequence joins TRBV7-9 and TRBJ1-4, with D hard to call. There are 11 residues in the CDR3. Germline values: CDR1 SEHNR, CDR2 FQNEAQ (reference sequence). With 10 bases removed from V and 8 bases from J, the gap between germline ends came to 11 bases.

The chain is built from TRBV15 and TRBJ1-5; 7 positions match TRBD1. The germline V gene has CDR1 LNHNV and CDR2 YYDKDF (reference sequence). This CDR3 contains 14 residues. Trimming took 3 bases from V and 6 from J; bases not matched to a gene: 5. CDR3 sequence: CATSSQTGLQPQHF. The CDR3 nucleotides read TGTGCCACCAGCAGCCAGACAGGGCTTCAGCCCCAGCATTTT.

The V gene is TRBV18, the J gene TRBJ2-6; D possibly corresponds to TRBD1 (6 bases). V lost 6 bases, J lost 4 bases, and 16 bases lay in between. Germline V gene lookup returns CDR1 KGHSH and CDR2 LQKENI. The CDR3 is 16 residues long. CDR3 region: CASSKQGPGGANVLTF. The CDR3 coding sequence is TGTGCCAGCTCGAAGCAGGGGCCCGGAGGGGCCAACGTCCTGACTTTC. The full variable domain, its missing parts supplied by reference TRBV18 and TRBJ2-6, is NAGVMQNPRHLVRRRGQEARLRCSPMKGHSHVYWYRQLPEEGLKFMVYLQKENIIDESGMPKERFSAEFPKEGPSILRIQQVVRGDSAAYFCASSKQGPGGANVLTFGAGSRLTVL.

The chain employs TRBV19 and TRBJ1-2, with D maybe TRBD1 (5 bases). Per the germline V gene, CDR1 is LNHDA and CDR2 is SQIVND (reference sequence). The V and J ends lost 3 bases and 4 bases respectively, with 15 bases between them. The CDR3 has 15 amino acids. CDR3 nucleotides: TGTGCCAGTAGTATCGGGGCCGGAGTGGGCTATGGCTACACCTTC. Encoded protein: CASSIGAGVGYGYTF.

This clone was counted between two and nine times. The rearrangement uses TRBV6-5 and TRBJ1-2; perhaps TRBD1 as D (6 bases). Deletions cut 4 bases from V and 2 bases from J, with 14 bases between. In germline, CDR1 is MNHEY, CDR2 SVGAGI. The CDR3 covers 15 residues. CDR3 sequence (DNA): TGTGCCAGCAGTTTAGGGGGGACAAACAACTATGGCTACACCTTC. Translating gives CASSLGGTNNYGYTF.

The chain couples TRBV30 to TRBJ2-7, with D uncertain. Germline V gene lookup returns CDR1 GTSNPN and CDR2 SVGIG (reference sequence). The CDR3 sequence is 12 residues long. Trimming removed 1 base at V and 2 bases at J, with 6 bases between. Written as DNA, the CDR3 is TGTGCCTGGAGTGAGAATACCTACGAGCAGTACTTC. It encodes CAWSENTYEQYF. Combining the CDR3 with reference TRBV30 and TRBJ2-7 gives the whole variable domain SQTIHQWPATLVQPVGSPLSLECTVEGTSNPNLYWYRQAAGRGLQLLFYSVGIGQISSEVPQNLSASRPQDRQFILSSKKLLLSDSGFYLCAWSENTYEQYFGPGTRLTVT.

The chain joins TRBV19 to TRBJ1-1; tentatively, D is TRBD1 (5 bases). V lost 6 bases and J lost 1, with 12 bases in between. CDR3 length equals 14 residues. The germline V gene has CDR1 LNHDA and CDR2 SQIVND (reference sequence). Here the CDR3 DNA reads TGTGCCAGTAGACAGGCACATCCGAACACTGAAGCTTTCTTT. Encoded protein: CASRQAHPNTEAFF.

The chain carries TRBV10-3 and TRBJ1-1, with a tentative D call TRBD1 (6 bases). The CDR3 extends over 11 amino acids. Germline loops: CDR1 ENHRY, CDR2 SYGVKD. CDR3 in amino acids: CATSGGPEAFF. The CDR3 DNA is TGTGCGACGAGTGGGGGGCCTGAAGCTTTCTTT.

In its sample, this clone was seen once. CDR3 protein: CSVLKSGEAFF. CDR3 DNA sequence: TGCAGCGTTTTGAAGTCCGGTGAAGCTTTCTTT. The chain employs TRBV29-1 and TRBJ1-1, with D hard to call. The V end lost 5 bases, the J end lost 7 bases, and 11 bases lay between the germline ends. The length of the CDR3 is 11 residues. CDR1 SQVTM and CDR2 ANQGSEA come from the germline V gene.

The genes are TRBV19 and TRBJ1-5; 11 bases fit TRBD1. Germline-derived CDR1 and CDR2 are LNHDA and SQIVND (reference sequence). With V trimmed by 6 bases and J by 4 bases, 11 bases remained unmatched. This CDR3 comprises 17 residues. This CDR3 is CASSLGQGAQGNQPQHF. As DNA, the CDR3 is TGTGCCAGTAGCCTCGGACAGGGGGCCCAAGGGAATCAGCCCCAGCATTTT.

The rearrangement joins TRBV5-1 to TRBJ2-1; 7 bases map to TRBD1. The V gene's germline CDR1 is SGHRS and CDR2 YFSETQ. V trimming: 3 bases; J trimming: 0 bases; junction bases outside the gene matches: 15. This CDR3 has 19 amino acids. The CDR3, as DNA: TGCGCCAGCAGCTCACCAACGGGACAGCCAAGACTCTCCTACAATGAGCAGTTCTTC. It codes for CASSSPTGQPRLSYNEQFF.